The present TCR beta chain was sequenced within a study of cytomegalovirus exposure and HLA in healthy donors. Study results and caveats: Immune exposure information available was restricted to CMV serostatus. Cytomegalovirus association was listed for 164 TCR beta chains. Across all donors, roughly uniform sequencing depth was an assumption of the presence/absence analyses. Diagnosis of cytomegalovirus status made by the classifier reportedly showed high specificity and sensitivity.

It was with 60 Vbeta and 13 Jbeta primers that the PCR ran. Assay used: immunoSEQ multiplex PCR; TCRdb lists only in-frame clones, some missing. The sample consists of around 140,000 clones, about 84% of them appearing once. The V and J ends lost 0 bases and 0 bases respectively, with 9 bases between them. Germline CDR1 reads SGHVS; CDR2 reads FQNEAQ. CDR3 length equals 17 residues. This clone was seen only once. The antigen is unknown. Sequenced sample: PBMCs. The TCR was taken from a woman between 40 and 55 years old in good health and CMV-seropositive. The J gene is TRBJ2-6, the V gene TRBV7-8, with a possible D match to TRBD2 (5 bases). CDR3 loop: CASSLAPAGSGANVLTF. In DNA form, the CDR3 reads TGTGCCAGCAGCTTAGCGCCTGCGGGCTCTGGGGCCAACGTCCTGACTTTC.